This paragraph covers one T cell receptor beta chain sequence. Its antigen remains unknown. This sample stems from a study of cytomegalovirus exposure and HLA in healthy donors. Findings of the study overall: Within the 100 to 150 validation repertoires, first-cohort TCR clusters tended to co-occur, according to a later analysis. The majority of TCR sequences were rare, yet some public TCRs appeared in many donors.

Measured with immunoSEQ multiplex PCR; TCRdb has only the in-frame clones, and not every one. The sample has approximately 180,000 clones; approximately 85% are singletons. The CDR3 length is 15 residues. Germline V lookup: CDR1 GTSNPN, CDR2 SVGIG (reference sequence). Unmatched junction bases numbered 8, after V lost 2 bases and J lost 4 bases. The rearrangement joins TRBV30 to TRBJ2-5; TRBD2 agrees at 9 bases. The TCR sequence derives from a woman aged 18-29 years in good health and CMV-seronegative. Sequencing was done on a sample of PBMCs. CDR3 coding DNA: TGTGCCTGGAGTCCAACGGGGCGGGGGGGAGAGACCCAGTACTTC. Translating gives CAWSPTGRGGETQYF.